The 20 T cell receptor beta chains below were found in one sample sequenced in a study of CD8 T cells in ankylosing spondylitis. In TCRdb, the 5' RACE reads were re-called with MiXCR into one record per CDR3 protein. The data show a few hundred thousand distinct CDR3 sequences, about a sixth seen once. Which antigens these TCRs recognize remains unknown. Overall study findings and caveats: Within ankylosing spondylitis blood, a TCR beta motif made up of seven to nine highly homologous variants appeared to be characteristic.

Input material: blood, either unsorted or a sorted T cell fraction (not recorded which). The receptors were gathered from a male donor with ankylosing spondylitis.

The CDR3: CASSLRDYDNEQFF. The CDR3 region has the DNA TGTGCCAGCAGCTTAAGGGACTATGACAATGAGCAGTTCTTC. The gene calls are TRBV7-9 and TRBJ2-1, with 7 bases aligning to TRBD2. The CDR3 is 14 amino acids. Germline CDR1 reads SEHNR; CDR2 reads FQNEAQ (reference sequence). V was pared by 2 bases and J by 5 bases, with 3 bases of the junction left unmatched. Together with reference TRBV7-9 and TRBJ2-1, the CDR3 gives the full variable domain: DTGVSQNPRHKITKRGQNVTFRCDPISEHNRLYWYRQTLGQGPEFLTYFQNEAQLEKSRLLSDRFSAERPKGSFSTLEIQRTEQGDSAMYLCASSLRDYDNEQFFGPGTRLTVL.

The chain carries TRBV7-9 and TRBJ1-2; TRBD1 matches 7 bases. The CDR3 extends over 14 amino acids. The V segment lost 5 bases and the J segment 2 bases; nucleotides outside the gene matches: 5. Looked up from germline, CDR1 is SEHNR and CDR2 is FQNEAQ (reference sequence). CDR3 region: CASSPTTGNYGYTF. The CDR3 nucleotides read TGTGCCAGCAGCCCAACGACAGGGAACTATGGCTACACCTTC.

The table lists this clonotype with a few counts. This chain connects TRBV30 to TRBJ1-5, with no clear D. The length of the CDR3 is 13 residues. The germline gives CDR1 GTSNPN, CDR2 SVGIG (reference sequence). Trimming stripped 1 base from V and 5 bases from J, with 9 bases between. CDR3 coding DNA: TGTGCCTGGAGTGCGCAGGATTATCAGCCCCAGCATTTT. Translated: CAWSAQDYQPQHF.

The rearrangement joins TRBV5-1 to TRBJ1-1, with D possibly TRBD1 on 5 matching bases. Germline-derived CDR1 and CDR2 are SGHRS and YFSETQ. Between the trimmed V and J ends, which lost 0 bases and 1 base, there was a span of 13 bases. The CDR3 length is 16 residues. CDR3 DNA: TGCGCCAGCAGCTTGGGCCAGGGCAGGACGAACACTGAAGCTTTCTTT. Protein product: CASSLGQGRTNTEAFF.

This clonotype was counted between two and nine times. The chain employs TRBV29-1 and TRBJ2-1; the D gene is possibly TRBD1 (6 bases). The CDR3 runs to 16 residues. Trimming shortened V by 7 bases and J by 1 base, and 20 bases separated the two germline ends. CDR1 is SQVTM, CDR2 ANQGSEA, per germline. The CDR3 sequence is CSASPWDTASYNEQFF. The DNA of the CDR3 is TGCAGCGCCAGCCCGTGGGACACCGCTTCCTACAATGAGCAGTTCTTC.

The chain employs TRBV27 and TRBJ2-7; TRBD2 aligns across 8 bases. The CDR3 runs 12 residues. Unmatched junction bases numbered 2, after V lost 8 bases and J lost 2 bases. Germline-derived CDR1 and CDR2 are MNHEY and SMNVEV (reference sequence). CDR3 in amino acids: CASQGLAYEQYF. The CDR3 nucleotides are TGTGCCAGCCAGGGACTAGCCTACGAGCAGTACTTC.

CDR3 in DNA: TGTGCCAGCAGCACCTATCCTCGGACGCTTACAACTGACAATGAGCAGTTCTTC. This codes for CASSTYPRTLTTDNEQFF. The rearrangement uses TRBV7-8 and TRBJ2-1; D is ambiguous. From germline, CDR1 is SGHVS and CDR2 FQNEAQ. V gave up 5 bases and J gave up 5 bases, with 25 bases separating them. There are 18 residues in the CDR3.

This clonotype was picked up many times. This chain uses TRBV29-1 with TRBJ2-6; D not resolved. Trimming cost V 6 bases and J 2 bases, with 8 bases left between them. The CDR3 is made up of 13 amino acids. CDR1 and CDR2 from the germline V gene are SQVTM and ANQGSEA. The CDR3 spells CSVVTPGANVLTF. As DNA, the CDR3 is TGCAGCGTCGTTACCCCTGGGGCCAACGTCCTGACTTTC.

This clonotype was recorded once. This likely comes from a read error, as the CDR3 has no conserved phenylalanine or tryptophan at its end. The CDR3 DNA is TGTGCCAGCAGCGCCGATTTGACAGGGTTGGGCAATGAGCAGTTCTAC. Amino acid sequence: CASSADLTGLGNEQFY. This chain links TRBV6-1 with TRBJ2-1; the match to TRBD1 covers 7 bases. V shed 6 bases and J 6 bases; nucleotides not matched to a gene: 14. In germline, CDR1 is MNHNS, CDR2 SASEGT. This CDR3 is 16 amino acids long.

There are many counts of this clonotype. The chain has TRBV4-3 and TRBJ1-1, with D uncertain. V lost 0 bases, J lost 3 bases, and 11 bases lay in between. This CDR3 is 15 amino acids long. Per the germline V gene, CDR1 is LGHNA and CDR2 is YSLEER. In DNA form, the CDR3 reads TGCGCCAGCAGCCAAGAGTCCACACAACACACTGAAGCTTTCTTT. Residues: CASSQESTQHTEAFF.

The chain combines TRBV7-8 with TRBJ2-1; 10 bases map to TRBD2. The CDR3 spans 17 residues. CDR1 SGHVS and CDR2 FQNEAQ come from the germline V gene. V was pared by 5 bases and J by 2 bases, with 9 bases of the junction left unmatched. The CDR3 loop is CASSAEPGTSAYNEQFF. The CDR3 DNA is TGTGCCAGCAGCGCGGAGCCAGGGACTAGCGCCTACAATGAGCAGTTCTTC.

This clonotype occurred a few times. CDR3 loop: CASGGLVLFSWHEQYF. The CDR3 DNA reads TGTGCCAGCGGCGGACTAGTTTTATTTAGCTGGCACGAGCAGTACTTC. The chain links TRBV9 to TRBJ2-7, with 7 bases fitting TRBD2. The germline V gene encodes CDR1 SGDLS and CDR2 YYNGEE. CDR3 length: 16 residues. V lost 7 bases and J lost 5; bases outside the gene matches: 18.

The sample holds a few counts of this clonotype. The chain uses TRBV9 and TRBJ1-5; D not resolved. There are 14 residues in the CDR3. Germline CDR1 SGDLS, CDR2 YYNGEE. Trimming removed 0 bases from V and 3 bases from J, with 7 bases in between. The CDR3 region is CASSVGAINQPQHF. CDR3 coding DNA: TGTGCCAGCAGCGTAGGGGCAATCAATCAGCCCCAGCATTTT. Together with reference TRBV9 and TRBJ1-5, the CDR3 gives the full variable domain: DSGVTQTPKHLITATGQRVTLRCSPRSGDLSVYWYQQSLDQGLQFLIQYYNGEERAKGNILERFSAQQFPDLHSELNLSSLELGDSALYFCASSVGAINQPQHFGDGTRLSIL.

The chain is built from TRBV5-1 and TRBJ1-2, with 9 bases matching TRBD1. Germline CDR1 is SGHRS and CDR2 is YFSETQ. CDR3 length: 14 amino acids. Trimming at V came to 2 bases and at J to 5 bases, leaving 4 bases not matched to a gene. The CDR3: CASSLEQGAYGYTF. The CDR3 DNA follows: TGCGCCAGCAGCTTAGAACAGGGGGCTTATGGCTACACCTTC.

CDR3: CASSQDGTGGNNQPQHF. The CDR3 DNA follows: TGCGCCAGCAGCCAAGACGGGACAGGGGGTAACAATCAGCCCCAGCATTTT. The chain employs TRBV4-1 and TRBJ1-5, with 11 bases that match TRBD1. This CDR3 has 17 amino acids. V lost 0 bases, J lost 3 bases, and 4 bases stayed unmatched. Germline-derived CDR1 and CDR2 are MGHRA and YSYEKL.

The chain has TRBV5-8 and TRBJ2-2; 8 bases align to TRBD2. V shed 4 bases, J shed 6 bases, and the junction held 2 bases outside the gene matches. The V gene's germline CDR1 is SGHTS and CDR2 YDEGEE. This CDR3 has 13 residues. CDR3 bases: TGTGCCAGCAGCCGGGGGGGCCCCGGGGAGCTGTTTTTT. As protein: CASSRGGPGELFF. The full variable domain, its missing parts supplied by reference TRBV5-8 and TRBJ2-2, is EAGVTQSPTHLIKTRGQQATLRCSPISGHTSVYWYQQALGLGLQFLLWYDEGEERNRGNFPPRFSGRQFPNYSSELNVNALELEDSALYLCASSRGGPGELFFGEGSRLTVL.

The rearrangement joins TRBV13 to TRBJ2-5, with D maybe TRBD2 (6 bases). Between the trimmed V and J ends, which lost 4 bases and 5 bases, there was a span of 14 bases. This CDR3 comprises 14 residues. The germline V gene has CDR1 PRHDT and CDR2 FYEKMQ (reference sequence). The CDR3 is CASSSGLLGETQYF. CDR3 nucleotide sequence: TGTGCCAGCAGCTCGGGACTCCTAGGGGAGACCCAGTACTTC.

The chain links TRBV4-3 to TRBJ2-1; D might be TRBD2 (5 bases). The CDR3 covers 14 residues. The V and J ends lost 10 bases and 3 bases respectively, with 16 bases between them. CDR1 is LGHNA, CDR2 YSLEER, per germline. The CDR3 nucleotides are TGCGCCACACAACGGGATATGGGCTACAATGAGCAGTTCTTC. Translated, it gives CATQRDMGYNEQFF.

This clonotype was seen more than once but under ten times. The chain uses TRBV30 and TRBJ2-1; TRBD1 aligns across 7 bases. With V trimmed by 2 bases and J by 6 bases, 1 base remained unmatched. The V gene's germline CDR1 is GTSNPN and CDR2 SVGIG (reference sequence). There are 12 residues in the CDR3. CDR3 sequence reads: CAWSSGGNEQFF. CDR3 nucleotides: TGTGCCTGGAGTTCAGGGGGCAATGAGCAGTTCTTC.

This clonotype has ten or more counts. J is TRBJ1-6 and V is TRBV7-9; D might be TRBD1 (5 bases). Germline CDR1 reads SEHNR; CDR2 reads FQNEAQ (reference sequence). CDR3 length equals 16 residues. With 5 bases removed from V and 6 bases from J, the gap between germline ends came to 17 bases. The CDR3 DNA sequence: TGTGCCAGCAGCGCCGGGCTTGACAGTTCTAATTCACCCCTCCACTTT. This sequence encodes CASSAGLDSSNSPLHF.